Listed here are 16 T cell receptor beta chains from one sample, sequenced in a study of blood T cell repertoires in COVID-19. Method: immunoSEQ multiplex PCR; TCRdb's copy keeps in-frame clones and lacks some. The top ten clones hold roughly 1.2% of a sample with 300,000 to 450,000 clones, around 84% of them seen once. Sequencing used peripheral blood. The receptors derive from a human donor with acute or convalescent COVID-19. The donor label of this sample is uncertain.

The chain has TRBV7-8 and TRBJ2-1; TRBD2 aligns across 8 bases. V lost 1 base, J lost 5 bases, and 4 bases stayed unmatched. Germline CDR1 SGHVS, CDR2 FQNEAQ. The CDR3 runs 15 residues. DNA for the CDR3: TGTGCCAGCAGCTTAGGGGCGGGGGGCAACAATGAGCAGTTCTTC. This codes for CASSLGAGGNNEQFF.

This clone was observed a few times. V is TRBV19 and J is TRBJ2-1; 10 positions match TRBD1. CDR3 size: 14 residues. V shed 6 bases and J 8 bases; nucleotides not matched to a gene: 7. Germline CDR1 reads LNHDA; CDR2 reads SQIVND (reference sequence). The CDR3, as DNA: TGTGCCAGTAGGATGACAGGGGGCAAGGATGAGCAGTTCTTC. Translated, it gives CASRMTGGKDEQFF.

V usage is TRBV28 and J usage is TRBJ2-1, with D maybe TRBD2 (6 bases). Trimming removed 3 bases at V and 0 bases at J, with 9 bases between. Looked up from germline, CDR1 is MDHEN and CDR2 is SYDVKM. This CDR3 comprises 15 residues. CDR3 sequence: CASSFYGSSYNEQFF. The CDR3 DNA reads TGTGCCAGCAGTTTTTACGGGAGCTCCTACAATGAGCAGTTCTTC.

The V gene is TRBV2, the J gene TRBJ2-2, with D perhaps TRBD1 (5 bases). Germline V gene lookup returns CDR1 SNHLY and CDR2 FYNNEI. V lost 6 bases and J lost 2, with 13 bases in between. This CDR3 contains 15 residues. The CDR3, as DNA: TGTGCCAGCAGCCCCGACAGATTTAACACCGGGGAGCTGTTTTTT. Amino acids: CASSPDRFNTGELFF.

In regard to this clone: Other DNA sequences in this specimen translate into the identical CDR3. The chain is built from TRBV19 and TRBJ2-3; D ambiguous. Per the germline V gene, CDR1 is LNHDA and CDR2 is SQIVND (reference sequence). Trimming removed 3 bases at V and 0 bases at J, with 7 bases between. The CDR3 is made up of 14 amino acids. The CDR3 spells CASSMTESTDTQYF. Written as DNA, the CDR3 is TGTGCCAGTAGTATGACTGAAAGCACAGATACGCAGTATTTT. Variable domain in full (rest from reference TRBV19 and TRBJ2-3): DGGITQSPKYLFRKEGQNVTLSCEQNLNHDAMYWYRQDPGQGLRLIYYSQIVNDFQKGDIAEGYSVSREKKESFPLTVTSAQKNPTAFYLCASSMTESTDTQYFGPGTRLTVL.

The CDR3 DNA sequence: TGTGCCAGCAGTTTTGGCAGGGGAGACACTGAAGCTTTCTTT. As protein: CASSFGRGDTEAFF. V usage is TRBV27 and J usage is TRBJ1-1; perhaps TRBD1 as D (6 bases). V was clipped by 3 bases and J by 3 bases, with 11 bases between them. The CDR3 sequence is 14 residues long. Germline CDR1 and CDR2: MNHEY and SMNVEV (reference sequence).

This sequence joins TRBV19 and TRBJ1-5; 7 bases are a match to TRBD1. Germline loops: CDR1 LNHDA, CDR2 SQIVND (reference sequence). The CDR3 loop spans 15 amino acids. V lost 7 bases, J lost 4 bases, and 10 bases stayed unmatched. The CDR3 DNA sequence: TGTGCCAGTACCTACGGAGGGGGCAGGAATCAGCCCCAGCATTTT. Its translation is CASTYGGGRNQPQHF.

This rearrangement joins TRBV5-5 to TRBJ1-2, with D uncertain. CDR3 length: 14 amino acids. V lost 3 bases and J lost 2, with 11 bases in between. The V gene's germline CDR1 is SGHKS and CDR2 YYEKEE (reference sequence). The CDR3 sequence is CASSWTGENYGYTF. DNA for the CDR3: TGTGCCAGCAGCTGGACCGGGGAAAACTATGGCTACACCTTC.

This clone was seen more than once but under ten times. The V gene is TRBV10-1, the J gene TRBJ1-4; TRBD1 is a possible D gene (5 bases). Germline assignment: CDR1 WNHNN and CDR2 SYGVQD (reference sequence). Trimming cost V 8 bases and J 8 bases, with 15 bases left between them. The CDR3 contains 13 residues. CDR3 sequence: CASSDTAGEKLFF. The CDR3, as DNA: TGCGCCAGCTCGGACACGGCCGGGGAAAAACTGTTTTTT.

The rearrangement joins TRBV7-9 to TRBJ2-7; no clear D. V shed 5 bases and J shed 3 bases, with 14 bases lying between them. Germline CDR1 and CDR2: SEHNR and FQNEAQ (reference sequence). The CDR3 spans 14 residues. The CDR3 nucleotides read TGTGCCAGCAGCGTCACCGAGGCTATCTACGAGCAGTACTTC. Translation: CASSVTEAIYEQYF. Full variable domain (rest looked up from reference TRBV7-9 and TRBJ2-7): DTGVSQNPRHKITKRGQNVTFRCDPISEHNRLYWYRQTLGQGPEFLTYFQNEAQLEKSRLLSDRFSAERPKGSFSTLEIQRTEQGDSAMYLCASSVTEAIYEQYFGPGTRLTVT.

The V and J genes are TRBV29-1 and TRBJ1-4; no clear D. Per the germline V gene, CDR1 is SQVTM and CDR2 is ANQGSEA. The germline V and J ends were trimmed by 4 bases and 0 bases, with 6 bases remaining between them. CDR3 size: 13 residues. CDR3 sequence (DNA): TGCAGCGTTGCCGGGACAACTAATGAAAAACTGTTTTTT. Translating gives CSVAGTTNEKLFF.

This chain links TRBV5-6 with TRBJ2-1; 7 bases map to TRBD1. V shed 4 bases and J 2 bases; nucleotides not matched to a gene: 12. Looked up from germline, CDR1 is SGHDT and CDR2 is YYEEEE. The CDR3 length is 17 residues. CDR3 region: CASSPLGGRLTYNEQFF. CDR3 nucleotide sequence: TGTGCCAGCAGCCCATTAGGGGGCAGGCTAACCTACAATGAGCAGTTCTTC.

This chain uses TRBV11-2 with TRBJ2-1; 9 bases are shared with TRBD2. V lost 5 bases to trimming and J lost 2 bases; unmatched junction nucleotides: 4. The CDR3 is made up of 15 amino acids. The germline CDR1 and CDR2 sequences are SGHAT and FQNNGV. CDR3 nucleotides: TGTGCCAGCAGCATAAGCGGGGGGACCTACAATGAGCAGTTCTTC. Protein product: CASSISGGTYNEQFF.

The chain uses TRBV29-1 and TRBJ1-2; the match to TRBD1 covers 10 bases. V was clipped by 1 base and J by 5 bases; unmatched bases: 4. This CDR3 has 14 residues. The germline V gene has CDR1 SQVTM and CDR2 ANQGSEA. The DNA of the CDR3 is TGCAGCGTTGAAGCCGGACAGGGGGTATATGGCTACACCTTC. It specifies CSVEAGQGVYGYTF.

The chain recombines TRBV19 with TRBJ1-4; weak D call: TRBD1 (5 bases). There are 14 residues in the CDR3. Trimming left V 6 bases short and J 8 bases short, with 16 bases between. Germline V lookup: CDR1 LNHDA, CDR2 SQIVND (reference sequence). The CDR3 DNA reads TGTGCCAGTAGGCCCGGGGGGGTCCGGGAAAAACTGTTTTTT. It encodes CASRPGGVREKLFF.

This clone has only one observation. The rearrangement links TRBV11-3 to TRBJ1-5; TRBD1 matches at 11 bases. The CDR3 is made up of 16 amino acids. The germline CDR1 and CDR2 sequences are SGHNT and YENEEA. Trimming cost V 4 bases and J 5 bases; bases outside gene matches: 7. CDR3 sequence reads: CASSSPGQGGDQPQHF. As DNA, the CDR3 is TGTGCCAGCAGCTCCCCGGGACAGGGGGGTGATCAGCCCCAGCATTTT.